This TCR beta chain was obtained from a study of T cell changes during pregnancy in multiple sclerosis (dated by TCRdb to 2018 to 2020). For the study in its entirety: Changes in the T cell repertoire over the course of pregnancy were examined in this study in women with multiple sclerosis.

Receptor amplification or capture employed the immunoSEQ multiplex PCR assay. In TCRdb, the immuneACCESS table is reduced to in-frame sequences with V and J assigned. These tables do not hold every clone; where another copy was compared, an unresolved V gene accounts for under half, and the others remain unexplained. This sample is represented by around 56,000 clones; around 89% of them were singletons. Around 1.7% of the sample is in the top ten clones. CDR1 SGHVS and CDR2 FNYEAQ were looked up in the germline V gene. The CDR3 spans 14 residues, from the cysteine through the phenylalanine. Of the read, only the CDR3 DNA is kept; its 42 bases are in frame from base 1. V and J lose 1 base and 3 bases, and a span of 10 bases separates them. Details on this clone: There is no known antigen for this receptor. One base away there is no much larger clone; base qualities are not given.

This sequence uses TRBV7-6 and TRBJ2-7; the D segment could be TRBD2, given 5 matching bases. The starting material was peripheral blood, obtained after pregnancy. This receptor was obtained from a female donor with multiple sclerosis, enrolled in a pregnancy study. The nucleotides read TGTGCCAGCAGCTTAGGGGCTGGGAGCTACGAGCAGTACTTC. Its protein reads: CASSLGAGSYEQYF.